This entry lists 8 T cell receptor beta chains sequenced from one sample in a study of beta chain features in type 1 diabetes. The study's findings and limits: Shorter TCRB CDR3s, moderately but significantly so, were found in Type 1 diabetes patients in all four CD4+ subsets.

The antigens for these receptors are not known. TCRB transcripts that were expressed got sequenced, as all of the isolated RNA had been reverse transcribed. Assay used: immunoSEQ multiplex PCR; TCRdb lists only in-frame clones, some missing. The table records 250,000 to 300,000 clones, approximately 24% of them present only once. Sequencing was done on a sample of naive CD4+ T cells from blood. Receptor source: a woman younger than 45 with type 1 diabetes.

The chain recombines TRBV19 with TRBJ2-1, with a possible D match to TRBD1 (5 bases). This CDR3 contains 15 residues. Trimming took 6 bases from V and 4 from J, leaving 16 bases between them. From germline, CDR1 is LNHDA and CDR2 SQIVND (reference sequence). This chain's CDR3 is CASRRTQSLYNEQFF. The CDR3 coding sequence is TGTGCCAGTAGACGGACACAATCCCTTTACAATGAGCAGTTCTTC.

The CDR3 DNA reads as TGTGCCAGCTCACCCCAGCAGGGATCCCACTCTGGAAACACCATATATTTT. Amino acid sequence: CASSPQQGSHSGNTIYF. J is TRBJ1-3 and V is TRBV18; D might be TRBD1 (5 bases). Trimming took off 3 bases at V and 0 bases at J, with 15 bases between the two ends. The CDR3 length is 17 residues. Germline values: CDR1 KGHSH, CDR2 LQKENI.

The CDR3: CSVVGRGLAEAFF. The CDR3 bases are TGCAGCGTTGTGGGAAGGGGGCTCGCTGAAGCTTTCTTT. This sequence joins TRBV29-1 and TRBJ1-1; TRBD1 matches 7 bases. CDR1 is SQVTM and CDR2 is ANQGSEA in the germline V gene. V lost 4 bases, J lost 6 bases, and 8 bases stayed unmatched. The CDR3 spans 13 residues.

V and J are TRBV29-1 and TRBJ1-4; D perhaps matches TRBD1 (6 bases). The germline CDR1 and CDR2 sequences are SQVTM and ANQGSEA. CDR3 length equals 15 residues. V lost 5 bases and J 3 bases, leaving 16 bases between the germline ends. CDR3 DNA: TGCAGCGTTCCAGGGGTCGGAGGAGCTAATGAAAAACTGTTTTTT. This codes for CSVPGVGGANEKLFF.

This clone came up a few times. The J gene is TRBJ2-2, the V gene TRBV5-1; 11 positions agree with TRBD2. Germline CDR1 is SGHRS and CDR2 is YFSETQ. With 7 bases clipped from V and 2 bases from J, the junction kept 4 bases outside the gene matches. The CDR3 has 15 residues. The CDR3 nucleotides are TGCGCCAGCTCACTAGCGGGAGTTAACACCGGGGAGCTGTTTTTT. This gives the protein CASSLAGVNTGELFF.

The chain uses TRBV7-2 and TRBJ2-1; weak D call: TRBD1 (5 bases). There are 14 residues in the CDR3. V was pared by 1 base and J by 5 bases, with 9 bases between. Germline values: CDR1 SGHTA, CDR2 FQGNSA. The CDR3 sequence: CASSLVAGNNEQFF. DNA for the CDR3: TGTGCCAGCAGCTTAGTCGCAGGGAACAATGAGCAGTTCTTC. Full variable domain (remainder filled in from reference TRBV7-2 and TRBJ2-1): GAGVSQSPSNKVTEKGKDVELRCDPISGHTALYWYRQSLGQGLEFLIYFQGNSAPDKSGLPSDRFSAERTGGSVSTLTIQRTQQEDSAVYLCASSLVAGNNEQFFGPGTRLTVL.

Only one count was recorded for this clone. The J gene is TRBJ2-5, the V gene TRBV30; D is unresolved. The CDR3 contains 12 residues. Trimming removed 3 bases at V and 4 bases at J, with 9 bases between. CDR1 and CDR2 (germline): GTSNPN, SVGIG (reference sequence). The chain's CDR3 is CAWRGLGETQYF. The CDR3 nucleotides read TGTGCCTGGAGGGGTCTAGGAGAGACCCAGTACTTC.

This clone was seen only a few times. The chain combines TRBV7-9 with TRBJ2-7; 8 nucleotides line up with TRBD1. In germline, CDR1 is SEHNR, CDR2 FQNEAQ (reference sequence). The CDR3 has 14 amino acids. After removal of 5 bases from V and 6 bases from J, the junction contained 9 bases not matched to a gene. CDR3 bases: TGTGCCAGCAGCCCCCGACAGGGGCAGGCCGAGCAGTACTTC. Residues: CASSPRQGQAEQYF.